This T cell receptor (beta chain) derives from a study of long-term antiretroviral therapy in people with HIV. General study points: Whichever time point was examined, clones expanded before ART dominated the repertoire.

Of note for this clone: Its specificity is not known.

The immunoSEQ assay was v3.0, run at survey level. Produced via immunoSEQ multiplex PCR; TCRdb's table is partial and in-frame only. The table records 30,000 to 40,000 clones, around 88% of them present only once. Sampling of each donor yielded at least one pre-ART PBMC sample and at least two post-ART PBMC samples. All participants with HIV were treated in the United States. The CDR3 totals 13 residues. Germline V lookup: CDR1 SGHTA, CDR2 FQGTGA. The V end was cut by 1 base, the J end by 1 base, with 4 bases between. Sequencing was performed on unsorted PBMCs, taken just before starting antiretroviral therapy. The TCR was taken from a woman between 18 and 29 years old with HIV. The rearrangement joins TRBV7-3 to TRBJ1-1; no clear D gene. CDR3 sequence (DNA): TGTGCCAGCAGCTTAAGTGGGAACACTGAAGCTTTCTTT. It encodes CASSLSGNTEAFF.